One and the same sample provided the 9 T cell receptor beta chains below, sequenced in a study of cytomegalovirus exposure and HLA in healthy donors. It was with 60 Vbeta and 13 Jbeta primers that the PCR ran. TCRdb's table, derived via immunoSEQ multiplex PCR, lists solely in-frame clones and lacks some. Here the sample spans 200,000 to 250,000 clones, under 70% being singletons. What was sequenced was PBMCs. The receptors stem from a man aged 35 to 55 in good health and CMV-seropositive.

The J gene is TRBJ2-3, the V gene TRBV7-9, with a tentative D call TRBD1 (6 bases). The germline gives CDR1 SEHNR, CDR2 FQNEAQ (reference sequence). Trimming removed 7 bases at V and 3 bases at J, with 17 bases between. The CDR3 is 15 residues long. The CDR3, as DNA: TGTGCCAGCACCCTCGGAGGACAGCAAACAGATACGCAGTATTTT. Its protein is CASTLGGQQTDTQYF. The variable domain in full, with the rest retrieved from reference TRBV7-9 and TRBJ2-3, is DTGVSQNPRHKITKRGQNVTFRCDPISEHNRLYWYRQTLGQGPEFLTYFQNEAQLEKSRLLSDRFSAERPKGSFSTLEIQRTEQGDSAMYLCASTLGGQQTDTQYFGPGTRLTVL.

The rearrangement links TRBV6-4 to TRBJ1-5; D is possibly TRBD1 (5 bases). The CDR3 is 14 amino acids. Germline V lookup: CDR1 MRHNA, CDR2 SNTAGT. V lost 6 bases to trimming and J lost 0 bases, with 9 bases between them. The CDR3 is CASRDTYSNQPQHF. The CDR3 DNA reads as TGTGCCAGCAGGGACACTTATAGCAATCAGCCCCAGCATTTT.

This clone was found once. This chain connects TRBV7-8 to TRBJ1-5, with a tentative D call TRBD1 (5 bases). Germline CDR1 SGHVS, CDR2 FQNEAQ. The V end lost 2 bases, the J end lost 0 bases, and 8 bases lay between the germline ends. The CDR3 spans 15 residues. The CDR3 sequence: CASSLLGDSNQPQHF. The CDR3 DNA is TGTGCCAGCAGCTTACTAGGGGATAGCAATCAGCCCCAGCATTTT.

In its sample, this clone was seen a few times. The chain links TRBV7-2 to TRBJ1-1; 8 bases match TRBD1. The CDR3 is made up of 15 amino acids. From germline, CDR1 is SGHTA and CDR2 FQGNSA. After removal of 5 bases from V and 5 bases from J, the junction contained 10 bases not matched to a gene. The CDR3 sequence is CASSPRGQGLTEAFF. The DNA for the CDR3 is TGTGCCAGCAGCCCTAGAGGACAGGGCTTGACTGAAGCTTTCTTT.

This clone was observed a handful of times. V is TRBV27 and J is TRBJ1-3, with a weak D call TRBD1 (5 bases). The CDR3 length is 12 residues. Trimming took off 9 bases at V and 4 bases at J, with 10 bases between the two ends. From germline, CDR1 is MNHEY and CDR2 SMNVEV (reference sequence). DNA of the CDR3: TGTGCCAGTGGGACTAAGGGAAACACCATATATTTT. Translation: CASGTKGNTIYF.

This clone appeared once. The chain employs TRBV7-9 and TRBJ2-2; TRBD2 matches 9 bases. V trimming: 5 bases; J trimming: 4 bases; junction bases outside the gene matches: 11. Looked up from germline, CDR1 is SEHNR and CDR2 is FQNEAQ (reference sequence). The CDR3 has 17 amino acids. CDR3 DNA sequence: TGTGCCAGCAGCCACTGGGGGGGGACTAGCAGCACCGGGGAGCTGTTTTTT. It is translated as CASSHWGGTSSTGELFF.

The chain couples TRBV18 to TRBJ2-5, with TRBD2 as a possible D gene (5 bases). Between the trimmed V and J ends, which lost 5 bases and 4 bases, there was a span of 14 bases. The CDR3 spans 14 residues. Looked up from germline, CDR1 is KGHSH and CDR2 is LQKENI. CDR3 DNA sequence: TGTGCCAGCTCATCTACGGGGTTAGGAGAGACCCAGTACTTC. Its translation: CASSSTGLGETQYF.

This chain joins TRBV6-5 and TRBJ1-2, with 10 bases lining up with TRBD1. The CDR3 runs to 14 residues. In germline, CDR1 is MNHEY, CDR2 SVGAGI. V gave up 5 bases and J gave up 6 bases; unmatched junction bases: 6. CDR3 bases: TGTGCCAGCAGTACGACAGGGGGCGCACATGGCTACACCTTC. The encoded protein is CASSTTGGAHGYTF.

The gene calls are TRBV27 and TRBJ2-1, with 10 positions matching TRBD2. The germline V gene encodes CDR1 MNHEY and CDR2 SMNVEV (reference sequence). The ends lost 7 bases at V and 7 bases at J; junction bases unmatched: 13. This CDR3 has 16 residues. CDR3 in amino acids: CASTPSERGGENEQFF. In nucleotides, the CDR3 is TGTGCCAGCACCCCCTCCGAGCGGGGGGGCGAAAATGAGCAGTTCTTC.